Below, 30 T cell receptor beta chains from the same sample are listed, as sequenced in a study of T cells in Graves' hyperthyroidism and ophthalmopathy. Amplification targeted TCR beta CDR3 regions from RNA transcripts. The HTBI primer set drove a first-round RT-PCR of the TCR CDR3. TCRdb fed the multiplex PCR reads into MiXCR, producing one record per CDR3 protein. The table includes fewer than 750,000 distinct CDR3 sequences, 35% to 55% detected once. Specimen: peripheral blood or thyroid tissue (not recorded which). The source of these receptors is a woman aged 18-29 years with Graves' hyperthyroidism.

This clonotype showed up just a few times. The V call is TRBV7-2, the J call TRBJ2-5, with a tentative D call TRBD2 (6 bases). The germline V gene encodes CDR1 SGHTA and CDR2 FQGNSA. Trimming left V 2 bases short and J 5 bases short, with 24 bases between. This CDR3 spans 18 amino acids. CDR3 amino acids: CASSLTPLQRVRVETQYF. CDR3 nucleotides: TGTGCCAGCAGCTTAACCCCGCTCCAGCGGGTCAGGGTGGAGACCCAGTACTTC.

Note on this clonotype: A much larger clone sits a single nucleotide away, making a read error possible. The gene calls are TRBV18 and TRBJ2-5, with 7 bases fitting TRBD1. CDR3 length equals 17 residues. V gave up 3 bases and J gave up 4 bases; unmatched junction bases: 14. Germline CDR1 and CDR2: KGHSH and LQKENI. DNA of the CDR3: TGTGCCAGCTCACCCTGGGACAGTCTCGGTTTCGGAGAGACCCAGTACTTC. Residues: CASSPWDSLGFGETQYF.

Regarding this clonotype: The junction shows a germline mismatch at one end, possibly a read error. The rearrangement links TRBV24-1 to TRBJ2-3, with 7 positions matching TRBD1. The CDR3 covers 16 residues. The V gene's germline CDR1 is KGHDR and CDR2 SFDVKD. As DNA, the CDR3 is TGTGCCACCAGTGATCCTACAGGGGACCGAGTGGATACGCAGTGTTTT. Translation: CATSDPTGDRVDTQCF.

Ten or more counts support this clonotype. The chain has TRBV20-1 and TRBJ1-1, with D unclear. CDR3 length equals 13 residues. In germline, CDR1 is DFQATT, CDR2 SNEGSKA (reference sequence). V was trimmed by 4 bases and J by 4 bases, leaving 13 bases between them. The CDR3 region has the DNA TGCAGTGCTACAGAACCGTTTGGCACTGAAGCTTTCTTT. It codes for CSATEPFGTEAFF.

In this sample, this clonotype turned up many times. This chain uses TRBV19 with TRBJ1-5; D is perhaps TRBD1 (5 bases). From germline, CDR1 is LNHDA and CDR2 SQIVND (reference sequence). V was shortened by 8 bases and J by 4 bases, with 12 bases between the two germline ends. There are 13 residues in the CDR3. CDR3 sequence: CASLGGGNQPQHF. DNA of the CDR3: TGTGCCAGTTTGGGTGGGGGGAATCAGCCCCAGCATTTT.

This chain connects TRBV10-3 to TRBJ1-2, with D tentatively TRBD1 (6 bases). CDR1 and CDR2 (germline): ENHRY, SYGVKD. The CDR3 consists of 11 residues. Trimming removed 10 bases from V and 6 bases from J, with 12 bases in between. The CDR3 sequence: CATGNRDGYTF. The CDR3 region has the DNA TGTGCCACCGGTAACAGGGATGGCTACACCTTC.

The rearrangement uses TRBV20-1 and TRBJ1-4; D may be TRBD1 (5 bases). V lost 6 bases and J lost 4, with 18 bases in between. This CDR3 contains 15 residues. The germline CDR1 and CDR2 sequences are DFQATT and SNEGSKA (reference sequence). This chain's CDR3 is CSARGQLDNNEKLFF. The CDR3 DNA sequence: TGCAGTGCCCGCGGACAACTGGACAATAATGAAAAACTGTTTTTT.

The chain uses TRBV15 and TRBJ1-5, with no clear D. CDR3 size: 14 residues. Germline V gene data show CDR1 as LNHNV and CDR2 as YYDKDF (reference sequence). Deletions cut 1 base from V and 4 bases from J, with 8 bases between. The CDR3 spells CATSRGTVNQPQHF. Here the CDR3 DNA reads TGTGCCACCAGCAGAGGGACGGTGAATCAGCCCCAGCATTTT.

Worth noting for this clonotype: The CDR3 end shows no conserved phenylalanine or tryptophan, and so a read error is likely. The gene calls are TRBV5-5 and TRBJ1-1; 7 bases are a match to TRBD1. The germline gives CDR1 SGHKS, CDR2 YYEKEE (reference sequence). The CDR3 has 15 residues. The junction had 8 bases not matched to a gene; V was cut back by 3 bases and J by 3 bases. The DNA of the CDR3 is TGTGCCAGCAGCTCACTACAGGGGTTAGACACTGAAGCTTTCCTT. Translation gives CASSSLQGLDTEAFL.

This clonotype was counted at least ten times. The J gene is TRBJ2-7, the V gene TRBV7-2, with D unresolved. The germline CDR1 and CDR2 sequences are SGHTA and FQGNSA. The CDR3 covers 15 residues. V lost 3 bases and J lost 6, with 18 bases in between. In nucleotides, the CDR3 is TGTGCCAGCAGCTTGGACCCGATGAGTAGTCGCGAGCAGTACTTC. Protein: CASSLDPMSSREQYF. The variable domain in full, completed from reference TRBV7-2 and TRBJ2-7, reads GAGVSQSPSNKVTEKGKDVELRCDPISGHTALYWYRQSLGQGLEFLIYFQGNSAPDKSGLPSDRFSAERTGGSVSTLTIQRTQQEDSAVYLCASSLDPMSSREQYFGPGTRLTVT.

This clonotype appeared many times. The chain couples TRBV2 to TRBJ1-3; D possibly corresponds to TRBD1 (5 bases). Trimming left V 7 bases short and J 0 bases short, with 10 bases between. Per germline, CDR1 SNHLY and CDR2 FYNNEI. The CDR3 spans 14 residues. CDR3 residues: CASMGRSSGNTIYF. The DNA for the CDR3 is TGTGCCAGCATGGGACGGAGCTCTGGAAACACCATATATTTT.

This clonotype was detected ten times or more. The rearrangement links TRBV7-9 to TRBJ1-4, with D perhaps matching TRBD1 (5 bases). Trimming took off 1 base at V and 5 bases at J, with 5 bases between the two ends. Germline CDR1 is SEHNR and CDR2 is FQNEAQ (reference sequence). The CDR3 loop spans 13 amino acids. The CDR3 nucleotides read TGTGCCAGCAGCTTAGACAGGAATGAAAAACTGTTTTTT. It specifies CASSLDRNEKLFF.

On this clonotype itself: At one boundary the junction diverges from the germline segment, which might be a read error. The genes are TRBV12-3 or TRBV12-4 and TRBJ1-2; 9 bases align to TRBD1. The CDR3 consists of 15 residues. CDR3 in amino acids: CVSSNTGGAFNGYTF. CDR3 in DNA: TGTGTCAGCAGTAATACAGGGGGCGCGTTCAATGGCTACACCTTC.

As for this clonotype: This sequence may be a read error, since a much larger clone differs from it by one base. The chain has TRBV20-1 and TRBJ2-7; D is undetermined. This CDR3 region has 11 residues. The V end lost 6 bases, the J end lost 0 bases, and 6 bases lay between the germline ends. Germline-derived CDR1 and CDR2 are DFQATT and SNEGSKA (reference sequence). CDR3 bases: TGCAGTGCACTTATCTCCTACGAGCAGTACTTC. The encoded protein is CSALISYEQYF.

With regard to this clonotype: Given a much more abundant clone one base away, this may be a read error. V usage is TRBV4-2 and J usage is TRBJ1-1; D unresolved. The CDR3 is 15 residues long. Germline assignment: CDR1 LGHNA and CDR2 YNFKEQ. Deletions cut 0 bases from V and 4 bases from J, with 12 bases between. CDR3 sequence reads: CASSQDYWAGTEAFF. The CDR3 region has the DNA TGTGCCAGCAGCCAAGATTACTGGGCTGGCACTGAAGCTTTCTTT.

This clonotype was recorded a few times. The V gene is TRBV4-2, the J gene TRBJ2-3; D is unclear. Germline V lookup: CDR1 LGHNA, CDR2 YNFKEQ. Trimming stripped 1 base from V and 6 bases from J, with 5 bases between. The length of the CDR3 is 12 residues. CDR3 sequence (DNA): TGTGCCAGCAGCCAAGGTGGGGATACGCAGTATTTT. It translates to CASSQGGDTQYF.

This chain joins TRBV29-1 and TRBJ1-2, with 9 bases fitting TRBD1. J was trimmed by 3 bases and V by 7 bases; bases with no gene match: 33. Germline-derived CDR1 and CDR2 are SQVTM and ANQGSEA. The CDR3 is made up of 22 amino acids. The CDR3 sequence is CSASSESYRGRNPGAWDYGYTF. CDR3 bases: TGCAGCGCCAGCAGTGAGTCTTACAGGGGGCGAAACCCCGGAGCTTGGGACTATGGCTACACCTTC.

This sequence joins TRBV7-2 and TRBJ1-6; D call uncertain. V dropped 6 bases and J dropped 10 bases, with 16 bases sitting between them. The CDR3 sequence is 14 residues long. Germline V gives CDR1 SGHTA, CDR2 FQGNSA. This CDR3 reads CASRHREKGSPLHF. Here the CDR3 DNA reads TGTGCCAGCAGGCACCGGGAAAAAGGATCACCCCTCCACTTT.

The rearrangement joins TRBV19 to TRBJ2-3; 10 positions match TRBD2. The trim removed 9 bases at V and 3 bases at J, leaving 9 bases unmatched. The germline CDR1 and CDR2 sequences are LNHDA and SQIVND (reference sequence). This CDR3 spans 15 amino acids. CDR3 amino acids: CASSPGTSVTDTQYF. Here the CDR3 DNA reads TGTGCCAGCAGCCCTGGGACTAGCGTTACAGATACGCAGTATTTT.

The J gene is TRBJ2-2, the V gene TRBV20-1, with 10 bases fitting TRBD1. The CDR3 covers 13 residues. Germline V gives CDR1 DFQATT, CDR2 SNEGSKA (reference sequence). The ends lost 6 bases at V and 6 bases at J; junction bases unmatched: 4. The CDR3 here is CSASTGGAGELFF. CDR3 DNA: TGCAGTGCGTCGACAGGGGGCGCCGGGGAGCTGTTTTTT.

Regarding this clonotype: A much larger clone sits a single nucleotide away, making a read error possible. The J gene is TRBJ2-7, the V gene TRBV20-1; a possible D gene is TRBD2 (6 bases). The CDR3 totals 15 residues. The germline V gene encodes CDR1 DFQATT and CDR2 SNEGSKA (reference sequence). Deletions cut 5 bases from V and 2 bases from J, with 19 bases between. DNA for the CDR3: TGCAGTGCTGGCCTTTCGCGGGGTATAACCTACGAGCAGTACTTC. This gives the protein CSAGLSRGITYEQYF.

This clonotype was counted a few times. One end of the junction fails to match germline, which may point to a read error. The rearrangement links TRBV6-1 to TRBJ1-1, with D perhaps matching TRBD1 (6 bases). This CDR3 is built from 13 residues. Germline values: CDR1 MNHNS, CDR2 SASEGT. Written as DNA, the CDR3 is TGTGCCATCAGTGAGTCGAGGGGGACTGAAGCTTTCTTT. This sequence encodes CAISESRGTEAFF.

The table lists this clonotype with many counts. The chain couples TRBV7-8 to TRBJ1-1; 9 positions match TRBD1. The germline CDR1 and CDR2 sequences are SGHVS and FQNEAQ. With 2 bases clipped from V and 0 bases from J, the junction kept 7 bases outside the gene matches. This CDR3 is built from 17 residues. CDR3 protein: CASSLRGTGYMNTEAFF. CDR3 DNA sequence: TGTGCCAGCAGCTTACGGGGGACAGGGTATATGAACACTGAAGCTTTCTTT.

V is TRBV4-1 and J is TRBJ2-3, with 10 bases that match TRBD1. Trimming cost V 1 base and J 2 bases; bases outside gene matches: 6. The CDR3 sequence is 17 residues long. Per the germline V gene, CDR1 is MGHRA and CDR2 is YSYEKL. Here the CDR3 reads CASSQGDDRGPTDTQYF. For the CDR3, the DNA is TGCGCCAGCAGCCAAGGAGATGACAGGGGGCCCACAGATACGCAGTATTTT.

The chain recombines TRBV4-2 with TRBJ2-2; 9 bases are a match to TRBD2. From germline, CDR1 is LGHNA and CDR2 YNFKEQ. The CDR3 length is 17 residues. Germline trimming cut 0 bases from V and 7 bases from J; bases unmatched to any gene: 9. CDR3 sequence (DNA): TGTGCCAGCAGCCAAGATTTTAGCGGGAGAGGGGACGGGGAGCTGTTTTTT. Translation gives CASSQDFSGRGDGELFF.

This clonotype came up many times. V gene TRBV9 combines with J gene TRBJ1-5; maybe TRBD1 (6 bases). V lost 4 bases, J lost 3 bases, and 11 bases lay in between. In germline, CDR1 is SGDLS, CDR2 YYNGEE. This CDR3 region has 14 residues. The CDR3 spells CASSPGVLNQPQHF. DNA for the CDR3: TGTGCCAGCAGCCCAGGGGTCCTCAATCAGCCCCAGCATTTT.

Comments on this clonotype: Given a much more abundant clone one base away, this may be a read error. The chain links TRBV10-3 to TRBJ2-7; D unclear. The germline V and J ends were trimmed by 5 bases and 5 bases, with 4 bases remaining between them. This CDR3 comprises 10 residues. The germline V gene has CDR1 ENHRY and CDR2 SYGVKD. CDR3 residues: CAISLDEQYF. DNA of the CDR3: TGTGCCATCAGTTTAGACGAGCAGTACTTC.

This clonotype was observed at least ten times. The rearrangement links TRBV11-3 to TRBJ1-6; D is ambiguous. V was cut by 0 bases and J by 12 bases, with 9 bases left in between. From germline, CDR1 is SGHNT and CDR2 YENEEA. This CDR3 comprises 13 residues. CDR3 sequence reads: CASSLEDWEPLHF. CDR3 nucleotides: TGTGCCAGCAGCTTAGAGGACTGGGAACCCCTCCACTTT.

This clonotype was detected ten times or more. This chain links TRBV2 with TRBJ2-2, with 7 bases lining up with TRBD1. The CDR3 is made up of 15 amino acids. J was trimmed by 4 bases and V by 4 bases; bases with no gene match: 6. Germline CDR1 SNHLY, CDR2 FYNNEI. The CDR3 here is CASSGPGGRTGELFF. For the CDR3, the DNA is TGTGCCAGCAGTGGTCCAGGGGGTCGCACCGGGGAGCTGTTTTTT.

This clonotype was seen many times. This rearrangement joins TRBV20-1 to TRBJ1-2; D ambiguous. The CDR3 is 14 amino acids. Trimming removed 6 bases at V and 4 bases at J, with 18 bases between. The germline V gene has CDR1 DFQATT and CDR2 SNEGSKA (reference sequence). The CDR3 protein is CSAPDWGYFYGYTF. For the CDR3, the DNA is TGCAGTGCCCCGGACTGGGGTTACTTCTATGGCTACACCTTC.